This T cell receptor (beta chain) was found in a study of blood T cell repertoires in COVID-19. The germline V gene encodes CDR1 LGHNA and CDR2 YNFKEQ. The CDR3 length is 14 residues. The V segment lost 1 base and the J segment 7 bases; nucleotides outside the gene matches: 3. TCRdb keeps only in-frame clones here, not all; method: immunoSEQ multiplex PCR. The sample has about 210,000 clones; around 85% are singletons. This clonotype was obtained from a man in his fifties or sixties with COVID-19, enrolled during active disease. This rearrangement joins TRBV4-2 to TRBJ2-1; TRBD2 agrees at 8 bases. The source material was peripheral blood. The CDR3 coding sequence is TGTGCCAGCAGCCAAGGCGGGGGGAAGAATGAGCAGTTCTTC. This encodes CASSQGGGKNEQFF.